A selection of T cell receptor beta chains follows, all from one sample in a study of technical replicates of blood from a few donors. Some clones are missing from TCRdb's copy, which holds only in-frame ones; the method was immunoSEQ multiplex PCR. This repertoire shows roughly 69,000 clones, 85% to 90% found once; its top ten account for around 5%. Sequencing was carried out using PBMCs. The receptors were sampled from a human donor in good health. Some clones in this sample may be carry-over from other donors' samples. The CDR3 runs from the conserved cysteine through the conserved F or W. The order of the fields is D gene, J gene, clone size, V gene, CDR3 protein, CDR3 DNA. A D gene is named only where the DNA matches it firmly. Not all rows give a size; the values are once, few, many and, for expanded clones, a class.

>NA|TRBJ1-4|NA|TRBV5-6
CATRGGVFMFF
TGTGCCACCCGTGGGGGGGTTTTCATGTTTTTT
>TRBD2|TRBJ2-7|NA|TRBV12-5
CASGLGTRTYEQYF
TGTGCTAGTGGTTTGGGGACTAGGACATACGAGCAGTACTTC
>TRBD2|TRBJ2-1|NA|TRBV5-1
CASSAGLGLYNEQFF
TGCGCCAGCAGCGCGGGACTAGGACTCTACAATGAGCAGTTCTTC
>TRBD2|TRBJ2-5|medium-sized|TRBV19
CASSQGSSGSETQYF
TGTGCCAGTAGCCAGGGTTCTAGCGGGAGTGAGACCCAGTACTTC
>TRBD2|TRBJ2-7|few|TRBV2
CASRASGRPDYEQYF
TGTGCCAGCAGGGCTAGCGGACGACCCGACTACGAGCAGTACTTC
>TRBD2|TRBJ2-5|NA|TRBV28
CASRPGGGETQYF
TGTGCCAGCAGACCGGGGGGGGGAGAGACCCAGTACTTC
>NA|TRBJ2-7|NA|TRBV5-1
CASSLAGSYEQYF
TGCGCCAGCAGCTTGGCAGGCTCCTACGAGCAGTACTTC
>NA|TRBJ2-1|NA|TRBV6-5
CASSYGGGFSYNEQFF
TGTGCCAGCAGTTACGGAGGCGGCTTCTCCTACAATGAGCAGTTCTTC
>NA|TRBJ1-2|NA|TRBV10-3
CAISLRWDNNYGYTF
TGTGCCATCAGCCTACGGTGGGACAATAACTATGGCTACACCTTC
>TRBD2|TRBJ2-2|NA|TRBV5-1
CASSSQSPSGGFTGELFF
TGCGCCAGCAGCTCCCAATCACCTAGCGGGGGCTTTACCGGGGAGCTGTTTTTT
>NA|TRBJ1-5|NA|TRBV5-8
CASSLGGGNQPQHF
TGTGCCAGCAGCTTGGGTGGAGGCAATCAGCCCCAGCATTTT
>NA|TRBJ1-4|few|TRBV10-2
CASSGGMDEKLFF
TGCGCCAGCAGTGGGGGCATGGATGAAAAACTGTTTTTT
>NA|TRBJ1-2|NA|TRBV10-3
CAISEVLQGRGYTF
TGTGCCATCAGTGAGGTTTTACAGGGCCGTGGCTACACCTTC
>TRBD1|TRBJ1-6|NA|TRBV9
CASSVGGIGTGSSPLHF
TGTGCCAGCAGCGTAGGCGGGATAGGGACAGGCAGTTCACCCCTCCACTTT
>TRBD1|TRBJ1-1|NA|TRBV5-4
CASSRWGQMVEAFF
TGTGCCAGCAGCCGGTGGGGACAGATGGTTGAAGCTTTCTTT
>TRBD1|TRBJ1-2|NA|TRBV5-1
CASSGGTANNYGYTF
TGCGCCAGCAGCGGCGGGACAGCGAATAACTATGGCTACACCTTC
>NA|TRBJ1-6|NA|TRBV18
CASSPASSYNSPLHF
TGTGCCAGCTCACCCGCGAGCTCCTATAATTCACCCCTCCACTTT
>NA|TRBJ2-5|NA|TRBV5-4
CASSLNRGQETQYF
TGTGCCAGCAGCTTGAATAGGGGCCAAGAGACCCAGTACTTC
>TRBD1|TRBJ1-2|once|TRBV7-2
CASSLGGGQGNGGYTF
TGTGCCAGCAGCTTAGGGGGCGGACAGGGTAATGGTGGCTACACCTTC
>NA|TRBJ2-7|few|TRBV12-2
CASLLPSTSGDSSYEQYF
TGTGCAAGTCTCCTCCCCTCGACTAGCGGGGATAGCTCCTACGAGCAGTACTTC
>NA|TRBJ1-1|few|TRBV27
CASAKFLINTEAFF
TGTGCCTCCGCGAAGTTCTTAATCAACACTGAAGCTTTCTTT
>TRBD1|TRBJ2-3|NA|TRBV7-3
CASSPTVDGTGDTQYF
TGTGCCAGCAGCCCCACTGTCGACGGGACAGGAGATACGCAGTATTTT
>TRBD2|TRBJ2-7|once|TRBV19
CASSSHPGLAYEQYF
TGTGCCAGTAGCTCGCACCCAGGACTAGCCTACGAGCAGTACTTC
>TRBD1|TRBJ1-2|NA|TRBV2
CASRWGQGYGYTF
TGTGCCAGCAGATGGGGACAGGGGTATGGCTACACCTTC
>NA|TRBJ2-4|NA|TRBV6-1
CASSEGLQGHKNIQYF
TGTGCCAGCAGTGAAGGCCTCCAGGGGCACAAAAACATTCAGTACTTC
>TRBD1|TRBJ2-7|NA|TRBV13
CASSSRQGPTYEQYF
TGTGCCAGCAGCTCACGACAGGGGCCTACCTACGAGCAGTACTTC
>TRBD2|TRBJ2-5|NA|TRBV5-1
CASSQTSGQETQYF
TGCGCCAGCAGCCAGACTAGCGGTCAAGAGACCCAGTACTTC
>TRBD2|TRBJ2-2|NA|TRBV9
CASSLRLAGGTNTGELFF
TGTGCCAGCAGCTTGCGACTAGCGGGGGGGACTAACACCGGGGAGCTGTTTTTT
>TRBD2|TRBJ2-3|NA|TRBV6-4
CASSPRVAGVGDTQYF
TGTGCCAGCAGTCCTCGGGTAGCGGGGGTCGGAGATACGCAGTATTTT
>NA|TRBJ1-5|NA|TRBV10-3
CAISAQTGYSNQPQHF
TGTGCCATCAGTGCGCAGACAGGTTATAGCAATCAGCCCCAGCATTTT
>TRBD2|TRBJ2-7|once|TRBV5-1
CASSTGLNSYEQYF
TGCGCCAGCAGCACGGGACTAAACTCCTACGAGCAGTACTTC
>TRBD1|TRBJ1-6|NA|TRBV7-2
CASSSRQGGNSPLHF
TGTGCCAGCAGCTCTCGTCAGGGGGGTAATTCACCCCTCCACTTT
>TRBD1|TRBJ1-4|NA|TRBV19
CASRSVDRDEKLFF
TGTGCCAGTAGGAGTGTGGACAGGGATGAAAAACTGTTTTTT
>TRBD2|TRBJ2-1|NA|TRBV5-1
CASSLTSGRNEQFF
TGCGCCAGCAGCTTGACTAGCGGGAGAAATGAGCAGTTCTTC
>NA|TRBJ2-5|NA|TRBV2
CASKEGSAETQYF
TGTGCCAGCAAGGAGGGTTCAGCGGAGACCCAGTACTTC
>NA|TRBJ1-2|NA|TRBV18
CASSPPPRGTYGYTF
TGTGCCAGCTCACCACCCCCAAGGGGTACATATGGCTACACCTTC
>NA|TRBJ1-1|NA|TRBV7-2
CASSWNRNTEAFF
TGTGCCAGCAGCTGGAACAGGAACACTGAAGCTTTCTTT